This entry features one T cell receptor beta chain sequence. Unique molecular identifiers were present on the cDNA, which also gained a universal primer site by template switching. Using its own MiXCR run on the 5' RACE reads, TCRdb lists one record per CDR3 protein. This repertoire shows about 720,000 distinct CDR3 sequences, around a sixth found once; its top ten account for roughly 14%. The data are from a study of identical twins. There are 13 residues in the CDR3. Germline values: CDR1 LGHDT, CDR2 YNNKEL (reference sequence). V lost 4 bases and J lost 8, with 12 bases in between. These same records also appear under a second study, on T cells expressing NK-cell markers.

The rearrangement uses TRBV3-1 and TRBJ2-1; D could derive from TRBD1 or TRBD2 (5 bases each). The sample comprised PBMCs. The TCR comes from a woman in her late teens or twenties in good health. In DNA, the CDR3 is TGTGCCAGCAGCCCCGGGACCATCCATGAGCAGTTCTTC. Its translation: CASSPGTIHEQFF.